This TCR beta chain was captured in a study of T cells in Graves' hyperthyroidism and ophthalmopathy (dated by TCRdb to between 2018 and 2021). A note on the overall study: Peripheral blood was sampled at the time of initial diagnosis, prior to any treatment. Following sampling, methimazole starting at 30 mg daily was given to hyperthyroidism patients, and high-dose intravenous methylprednisolone was given to ophthalmopathy patients. In addition, the study compared T-cell repertoires in thyroid tissue and in blood from about 6 Graves' hyperthyroidism patients. TCR Vbeta CDR3 sequencing of 140 or so peripheral blood samples (over 40 ophthalmopathy, 75 to 85 hyperthyroidism and approximately 17 progressor patients) is reported in the paper. For training and testing, the approximately 92 patients in the discovery cohort were randomly divided in a 7:3 ratio. An independent validation cohort of around 19 hyperthyroidism patients and 17 patients who later progressed to ophthalmopathy tested prospective prediction of ophthalmopathy. A discovery cohort of roughly 100 patients, roughly 43 with Graves' ophthalmopathy and 55 to 65 with stable Graves' hyperthyroidism, was used to find distinguishing TCR V-J signatures.

This clonotype has a count of ten or more. Its cognate antigen has yet to be identified. Base qualities were left out, and no much larger clone turns up one base away. Findings and caveats that apply to the study as a whole: In validation, progression to ophthalmopathy was predicted by the model with more than 65% sensitivity and roughly 76% specificity, a median of roughly 6 months before onset. Most expanded thyroid clonotypes (frequency above 0.001) were also found in blood, which suggests that blood repertoires may mirror thyroid immune responses. Ophthalmopathy was separated from stable hyperthyroidism by a 13 V-J signature model, with roughly 88% sensitivity and roughly 81% specificity obtained in cross-validation and 80%/75% obtained in testing. Sample size was not statistically predetermined, and investigators were not blinded to group allocation.

TCR beta CDR3 regions were amplified from RNA transcripts. For the first round of RT-PCR on the TCR CDR3, the HTBI primer set was used together with the Qiagen OneStep RT-PCR kit. Libraries were constructed in a second round of multiplex PCR, after which size selection and purification were carried out. Paired-end sequencing of the libraries was performed with 100 bp reads on an Illumina HiSeq2000. Per the authors' processing: SOAPnuke was used to process the raw data, with reads discarded if the reads contained adapters or uncalled bases, had a mean Phred below 15, or lacked an exact constant-primer or identifier match. High-quality paired reads were merged with COPE v1.2.5, and unique nucleotide sequences were defined as clonotypes. MiTCR v1.1 was used to align the clonotypes against IMGT TRBV, TRBD and TRBJ reference segments. Analysis was restricted to V-J combinations with a frequency above 0.0001, which covered 99.2% of repertoires. The TCS score was defined as the ratio of F50 (clonal expansion) to E x V (chaos), calculated using BLOSUM62-based TCRdist between CDR3 peptides within each V-J. Welch's t-statistics and random forest reduced 514 V-J features to 13, which were used in a naive Bayes classifier (R e1071). TCRdb reanalyzed the raw reads on its own, using fastp at Q25 for trimming and MiXCR for clone calling, and kept in-frame beta chains. Each CDR3 protein appears once, grouped with its most common genes and DNA. The V and J calls shown here were made by TCRdb, not taken from the authors' results. Recorded for this sample are about 160,000 distinct CDR3 sequences; about 9.4% of them occurred a single time. The ten largest clonotypes hold around 20% of the sample.

Hyperthyroidism patients were newly diagnosed, had a disease duration of under 2 months, and were aged 18 to 65 years. The study excluded patients with uncontrolled infections, other autoimmune diseases, pregnancy or lactation. Diagnoses were established on the basis of clinical symptoms, serum thyroxine and TRAb, thyroid ultrasound, and orbital computed tomography. For progressor patients, blood was drawn at the first diagnosis of hyperthyroidism, before any ophthalmopathy symptoms had appeared. PBMCs were isolated from about 9.2 ml of fresh peripheral blood by Ficoll-Paque density gradient centrifugation. Progressor patients were first diagnosed with Graves' hyperthyroidism and then developed ophthalmopathy during follow-up. Trizol reagent was used to extract total RNA, and RNA quality was then checked on an Agilent 2100 Bioanalyzer. V trim: 4 bases; J trim: 2 bases; unmatched bases: 3. Via the germline V gene, CDR1 is SGHTA and CDR2 FQGNSA. Including cysteine and phenylalanine, the CDR3 has 14 amino acids. The retained sequence is limited to the CDR3, 42 bases, with the frame set at the first base.

The sequence was obtained from a young woman with Graves' hyperthyroidism that later progressed to Graves' ophthalmopathy. The rearrangement joined TRBV7-2 to TRBJ2-7; 9 central nucleotides agree with TRBD2. The sequenced sample was blood. The sequenced DNA: TGTGCCAGCAGCTCGACTAGCGGACCCTACGAGCAGTACTTC. This is translated as CASSSTSGPYEQYF.